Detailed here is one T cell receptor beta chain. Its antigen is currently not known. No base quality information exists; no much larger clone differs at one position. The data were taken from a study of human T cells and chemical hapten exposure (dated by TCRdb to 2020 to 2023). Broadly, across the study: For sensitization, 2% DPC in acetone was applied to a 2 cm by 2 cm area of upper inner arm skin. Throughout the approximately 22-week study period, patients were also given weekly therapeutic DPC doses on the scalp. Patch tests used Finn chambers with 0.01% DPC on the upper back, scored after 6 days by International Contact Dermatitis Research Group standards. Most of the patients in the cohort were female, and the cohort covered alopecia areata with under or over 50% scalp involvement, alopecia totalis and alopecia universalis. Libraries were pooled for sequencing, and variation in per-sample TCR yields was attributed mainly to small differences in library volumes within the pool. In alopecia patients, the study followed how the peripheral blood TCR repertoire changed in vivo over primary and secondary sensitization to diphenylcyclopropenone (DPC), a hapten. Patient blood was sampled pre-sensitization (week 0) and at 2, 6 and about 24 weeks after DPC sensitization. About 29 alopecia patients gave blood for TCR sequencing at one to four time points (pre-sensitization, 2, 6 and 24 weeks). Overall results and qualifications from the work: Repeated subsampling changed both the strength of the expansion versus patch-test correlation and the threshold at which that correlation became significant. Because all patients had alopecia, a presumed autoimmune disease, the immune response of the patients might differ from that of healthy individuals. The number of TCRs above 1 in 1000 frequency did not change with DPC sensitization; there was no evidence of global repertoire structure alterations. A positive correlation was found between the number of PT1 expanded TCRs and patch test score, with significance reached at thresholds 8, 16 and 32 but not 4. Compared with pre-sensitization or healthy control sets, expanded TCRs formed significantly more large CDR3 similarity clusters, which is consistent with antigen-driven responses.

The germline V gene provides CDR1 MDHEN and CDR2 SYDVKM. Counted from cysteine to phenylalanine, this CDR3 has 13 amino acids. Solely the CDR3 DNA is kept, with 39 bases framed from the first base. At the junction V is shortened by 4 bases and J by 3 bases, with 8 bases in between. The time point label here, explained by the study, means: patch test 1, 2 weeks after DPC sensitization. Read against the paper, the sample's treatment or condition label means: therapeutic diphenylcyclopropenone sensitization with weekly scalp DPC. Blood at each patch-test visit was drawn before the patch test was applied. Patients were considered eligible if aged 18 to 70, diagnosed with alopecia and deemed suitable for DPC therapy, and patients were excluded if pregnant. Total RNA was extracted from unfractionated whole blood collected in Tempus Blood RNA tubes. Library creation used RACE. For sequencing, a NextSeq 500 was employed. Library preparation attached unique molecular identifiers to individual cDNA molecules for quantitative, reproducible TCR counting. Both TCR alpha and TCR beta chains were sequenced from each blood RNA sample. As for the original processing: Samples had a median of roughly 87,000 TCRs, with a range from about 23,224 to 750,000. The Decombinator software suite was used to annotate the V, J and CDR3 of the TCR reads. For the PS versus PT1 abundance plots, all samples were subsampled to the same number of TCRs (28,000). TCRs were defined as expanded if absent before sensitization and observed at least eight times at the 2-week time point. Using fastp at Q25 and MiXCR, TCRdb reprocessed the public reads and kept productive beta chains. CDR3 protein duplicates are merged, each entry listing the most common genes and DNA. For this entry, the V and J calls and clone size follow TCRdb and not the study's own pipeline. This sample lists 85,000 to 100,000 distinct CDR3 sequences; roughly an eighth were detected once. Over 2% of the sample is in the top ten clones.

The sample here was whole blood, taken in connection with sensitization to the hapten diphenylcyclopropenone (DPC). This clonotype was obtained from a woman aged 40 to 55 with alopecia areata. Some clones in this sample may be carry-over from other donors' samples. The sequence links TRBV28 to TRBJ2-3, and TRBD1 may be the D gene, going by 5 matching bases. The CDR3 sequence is CASSWGVTDTQYF. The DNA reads TGTGCCAGCAGTTGGGGCGTTACAGATACGCAGTATTTT.